This T cell receptor (beta chain) is drawn from a study of Ad26.COV2.S vaccination and SARS-CoV-2 variants. Study information: Dosing was one shot or two shots 56 days apart.

Generated by immunoSEQ multiplex PCR, the TCRdb table keeps only in-frame clones and is missing some. The table has about 480,000 clones, 87% seen once. The treatment is: around 19 received Ad26.COV2.S at low or high dose, single or two shots; 5 received placebo; per-sample allocation not given. Day 63 following the first vaccine or placebo injection was when the samples were taken. Recruitment in Boston yielded a donor of adult age, 18-55 years. V was clipped by 0 bases and J by 4 bases, with 12 bases between them. Germline V gives CDR1 SGDLS, CDR2 YYNGEE. The CDR3 totals 15 residues. Whole-study results and caveats: Vaccine recipients surpassed placebo recipients in spike-specific TCR breadth. Total T cell responses were possibly underestimated by TCR breadth and depth analyses.

This clone was seen just once. Its matching antigen is unknown. The V call is TRBV9, the J call TRBJ2-3, with D possibly matching TRBD1 (5 bases). This TCR came from a person between 18 and 59 years old who received the Ad26.COV2.S COVID-19 vaccine or a placebo. The sample here was peripheral blood, taken in a trial of Ad26.COV2.S vaccine versus placebo. In DNA, the CDR3 is TGTGCCAGCAGCGTAGCGGCAGGGTACGCAGATACGCAGTATTTT. Protein product: CASSVAAGYADTQYF.